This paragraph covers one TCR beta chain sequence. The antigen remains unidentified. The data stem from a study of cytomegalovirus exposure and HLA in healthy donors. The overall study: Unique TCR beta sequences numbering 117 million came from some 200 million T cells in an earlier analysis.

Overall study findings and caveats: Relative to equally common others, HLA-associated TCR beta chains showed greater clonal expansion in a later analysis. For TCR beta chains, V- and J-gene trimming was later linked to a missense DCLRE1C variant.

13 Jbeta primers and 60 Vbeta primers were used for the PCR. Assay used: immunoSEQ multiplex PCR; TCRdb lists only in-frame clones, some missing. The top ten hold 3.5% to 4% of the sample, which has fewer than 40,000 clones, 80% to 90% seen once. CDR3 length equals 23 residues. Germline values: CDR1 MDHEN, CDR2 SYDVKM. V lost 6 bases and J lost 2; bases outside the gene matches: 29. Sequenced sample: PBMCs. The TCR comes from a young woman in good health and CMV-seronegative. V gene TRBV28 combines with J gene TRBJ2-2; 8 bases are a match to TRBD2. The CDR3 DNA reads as TGTGCCAGCAGCCCCGATCTACTTAGCGGGAACAGTGGCAGCGGACGAAACACCGGGGAGCTGTTTTTT. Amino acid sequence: CASSPDLLSGNSGSGRNTGELFF.